These T cell receptor beta chains were read from a single sample in a study of cytomegalovirus exposure and HLA in healthy donors. Using immunoSEQ multiplex PCR, the repertoire was profiled, and TCRdb retains in-frame clones only, with some absent. Here the sample spans roughly 120,000 clones, 75% to 85% being singletons. Sample: PBMCs. Receptors were obtained from a middle-aged man in good health and CMV-seronegative. CDR3s include the opening cysteine and the closing phenylalanine or tryptophan. The D gene is left open where the match is weak. Rows give clone size only sometimes, using once, few, many, or a class for an expanded clone.

>NA|TRBV5-1|TRBJ1-5|TRBD1
CASSSAPTGGMSNQPQHF
TGCGCCAGCAGCTCCGCCCCGACAGGGGGAATGAGCAATCAGCCCCAGCATTTT
>NA|TRBV9|TRBJ2-3|TRBD2
CASSVAGGQRTDTQYF
TGTGCCAGCAGCGTAGCGGGGGGGCAAAGGACAGATACGCAGTATTTT
>NA|TRBV6-6|TRBJ1-2|NA
CAAGWYDGYTF
TGTGCCGCGGGGTGGTATGATGGCTACACCTTC
>NA|TRBV19|TRBJ1-5|TRBD1
CASSPHYRQGGQPQHF
TGTGCCAGTAGTCCCCATTATCGACAGGGCGGTCAGCCCCAGCATTTT
>NA|TRBV2|TRBJ2-1|NA
CASSDLRGNEQFF
TGTGCCAGCAGTGATCTAAGGGGCAATGAGCAGTTCTTC
>NA|TRBV18|TRBJ1-1|NA
CASSQNTEAFF
TGTGCCAGCTCCCAGAACACTGAAGCTTTCTTT
>NA|TRBV4-1|TRBJ1-1|NA
CASSPQRTQSTEAFF
TGCGCCAGCAGCCCCCAACGGACTCAATCCACTGAAGCTTTCTTT
>NA|TRBV11-2|TRBJ2-7|TRBD1
CASSSTDRGDLYEQYF
TGTGCCAGCAGCTCCACCGACAGGGGGGACCTCTACGAGCAGTACTTC
>NA|TRBV27|TRBJ2-7|NA
CASGRGPYEQYF
TGTGCCAGCGGGCGGGGACCCTACGAGCAGTACTTC
>few|TRBV29-1|TRBJ1-4|NA
CSVDGRGNEKLFF
TGCAGCGTAGACGGGAGGGGGAATGAAAAACTGTTTTTT
>NA|TRBV7-9|TRBJ2-3|NA
CASSLSTQYF
TGTGCCAGCAGCCTTAGTACGCAGTATTTT
>NA|TRBV10-1|TRBJ1-5|TRBD1
CASRTGDSQPQHF
TGCGCCAGCAGAACAGGGGACTCCCAGCCCCAGCATTTT
>few|TRBV19|TRBJ2-1|TRBD2
CASSIMRGGSYNEQFF
TGTGCCAGTAGTATTATGCGGGGGGGCTCCTACAATGAGCAGTTCTTC
>NA|TRBV4-2|TRBJ2-2|NA
CASRRRSGTDSGELFF
TGTGCCAGCAGACGACGAAGTGGAACCGACTCCGGGGAGCTGTTTTTT
>NA|TRBV6-5|TRBJ1-4|NA
CASGKASLIGKLFF
TGTGCCAGCGGAAAGGCCTCCCTAATCGGGAAACTGTTTTTT
>NA|TRBV27|TRBJ2-7|NA
CASRGSHLVEQYF
TGTGCCAGCAGGGGCAGTCACCTGGTCGAGCAGTACTTC
>NA|TRBV10-3|TRBJ1-2|NA
CAITTDNVGRYGYTF
TGTGCCATCACGACTGACAATGTGGGGCGCTATGGCTACACCTTC
>few|TRBV7-2|TRBJ2-2|TRBD2
CASSPRTSGGTGELFF
TGTGCCAGCAGCCCCCGGACTAGCGGGGGGACCGGGGAGCTGTTTTTT
>once|TRBV28|TRBJ2-3|NA
CASSITIAESTDTQYF
TGTGCCAGCAGTATCACGATAGCGGAATCCACAGATACGCAGTATTTT
>NA|TRBV27|TRBJ1-2|NA
CASSGSEGFYGYTF
TGTGCCAGCAGTGGGTCCGAGGGATTCTATGGCTACACCTTC
>NA|TRBV5-5|TRBJ1-1|TRBD1
CASSPGTANTEAFF
TGTGCCAGCAGCCCCGGGACAGCGAACACTGAAGCTTTCTTT
>NA|TRBV4-3|TRBJ2-7|TRBD1
CASSQAPGQALEQYF
TGCGCCAGCAGCCAAGCACCGGGACAGGCGCTCGAGCAGTACTTC
>NA|TRBV9|TRBJ2-7|TRBD1
CASSPGTVEQYF
TGTGCCAGCAGCCCTGGGACAGTCGAGCAGTACTTC
>few|TRBV27|TRBJ2-6|NA
CASSSFSGANVLTF
TGTGCCAGCAGTTCATTCTCTGGGGCCAACGTCCTGACTTTC
>NA|TRBV30|TRBJ1-2|NA
CAIGQTACGYTF
TGTGCCATCGGACAGACCGCCTGTGGCTACACCTTC
>NA|TRBV13|TRBJ1-1|NA
CASSLEEGGVNTEAFF
TGTGCCAGCAGCTTAGAAGAGGGGGGGGTGAACACTGAAGCTTTCTTT
>NA|TRBV5-1|TRBJ1-1|NA
CASSLEWGRGEAFF
TGCGCCAGCAGCTTGGAGTGGGGGCGGGGGGAAGCTTTCTTT
>NA|TRBV5-4|TRBJ1-1|NA
CASSIGPGNTEASF
TGTGCCAGCAGCATAGGGCCAGGGAACACTGAAGCTTCCTTT
>NA|TRBV14|TRBJ2-7|NA
CASMGAFDYEQYF
TGTGCCAGCATGGGGGCTTTTGACTACGAGCAGTACTTC
>NA|TRBV14|TRBJ1-2|TRBD1
CASSQTRQGYGYTF
TGTGCCAGCAGCCAAACCCGACAGGGTTATGGCTACACCTTC
>NA|TRBV5-1|TRBJ1-1|NA
CASSLVGRVNTEAFF
TGCGCCAGCAGCTTGGTAGGCAGGGTTAACACTGAAGCTTTCTTT
>NA|TRBV7-9|TRBJ2-5|TRBD2
CASSLRLAGGQETQYF
TGTGCCAGCAGCTTGAGACTAGCGGGGGGTCAAGAGACCCAGTACTTC
>few|TRBV2|TRBJ2-1|TRBD2
CATSAGLAGYNEQFF
TGTGCCACAAGTGCGGGGCTAGCGGGGTACAATGAGCAGTTCTTC
>NA|TRBV4-3|TRBJ1-2|NA
CASSQDRGWSGYTF
TGCGCCAGCAGCCAAGATCGGGGATGGTCTGGCTACACCTTC
>NA|TRBV6-1|TRBJ1-1|NA
CATTGSNTEAFF
TGTGCCACGACGGGGTCGAACACTGAAGCTTTCTTT
>once|TRBV13|TRBJ1-2|NA
CASISEPVQNYGYTF
TGTGCCAGCATTTCTGAGCCGGTCCAAAACTATGGCTACACCTTC
>NA|TRBV18|TRBJ2-2|NA
CASHTRGANTGELFF
TGTGCCAGCCACACCAGGGGGGCGAACACCGGGGAGCTGTTTTTT
>few|TRBV19|TRBJ2-4|TRBD1
CASSLGTGEWDIQYF
TGTGCCAGTTCCTTAGGGACAGGGGAGTGGGACATTCAGTACTTC
>NA|TRBV6-5|TRBJ1-1|NA
CASGRGYGTEAFF
TGTGCCAGTGGGAGGGGATATGGGACTGAAGCTTTCTTT
>NA|TRBV11-2|TRBJ1-2|TRBD1
CASSLAGTGVDGYTF
TGTGCCAGCAGCTTAGCTGGGACAGGGGTGGATGGCTACACCTTC
>NA|TRBV7-9|TRBJ1-1|NA
CASSLAGASAAFF
TGTGCCAGCAGCTTAGCAGGGGCCTCCGCAGCTTTCTTT
>NA|TRBV7-9|TRBJ2-1|NA
CASSLVGDYNEQFF
TGTGCCAGCAGCTTAGTCGGGGATTACAATGAGCAGTTCTTC
>NA|TRBV28|TRBJ1-5|NA
CASSLLGEGGQPQHF
TGTGCCAGCAGTTTATTAGGGGAAGGGGGTCAGCCCCAGCATTTT
>NA|TRBV29-1|TRBJ2-1|NA
CSTNGDNEQFF
TGCAGCACCAACGGGGATAATGAGCAGTTCTTC
>NA|TRBV23-1|TRBJ1-1|NA
CASSRVGGVGRNMNTEAFF
TGCGCCAGCAGTCGTGTGGGAGGAGTGGGGAGGAACATGAACACTGAAGCTTTCTTT
>few|TRBV7-9|TRBJ1-1|TRBD1
CASSPGQMNTEAFF
TGTGCCAGCAGCCCGGGACAGATGAACACTGAAGCTTTCTTT
>NA|TRBV14|TRBJ1-5|NA
CASSHSGKYQPQHF
TGTGCCAGCAGCCACAGCGGAAAATATCAGCCCCAGCATTTT
>few|TRBV7-9|TRBJ2-7|NA
CASSFGYSEQYF
TGTGCCAGCAGCTTTGGGTACAGCGAGCAGTACTTC
>NA|TRBV6-1|TRBJ2-1|NA
CAGQPTDAAYNEQFF
TGTGCCGGCCAACCGACAGATGCGGCCTACAATGAGCAGTTCTTC
>NA|TRBV7-8|TRBJ2-2|NA
CASSPRGGGNTGELFF
TGTGCCAGCAGCCCCCGGGGAGGCGGAAACACCGGGGAGCTGTTTTTT